A selection of T cell receptor beta chains follows, all from one sample in a study of OX40 agonist ivuxolimab in advanced cancers. Generated by immunoSEQ multiplex PCR, the TCRdb table keeps only in-frame clones and is missing some. The table shows tens of thousands of clones, with about 91% occurring only once. The sample was CD4+ or CD8+ T cells sorted from blood, taken in a trial of the OX40 agonist ivuxolimab. Receptors were obtained from an adult with an advanced solid tumor such as melanoma, head and neck, liver or kidney cancer. CDR3s leave out the opening cysteine and the closing phenylalanine or tryptophan. Clone size, where shown, is once, few, many, or a class for clones that have expanded.

clone size: -; V gene: TRBV7-9; CDR3 protein: ASSFLAGAYNEQF
clone size: -; V gene: TRBV10-2; CDR3 protein: ASRAGQETQY
clone size: -; V gene: TRBV11-3; CDR3 protein: ASSLLMTEDYEQY
clone size: -; V gene: TRBV19; CDR3 protein: ASSPDVGRDDYNEQF
clone size: -; V gene: TRBV29-1; CDR3 protein: SAGPNVHRGKTQY
clone size: -; V gene: TRBV27; CDR3 protein: ASGGSRGAQETQY
clone size: -; V gene: TRBV11-2; CDR3 protein: ASSLRFSSYNEQF
clone size: -; V gene: TRBV11-2; CDR3 protein: ASSEDGTYTNQPQH
clone size: -; V gene: TRBV11-3; CDR3 protein: ASSLEPLGTDTQY
clone size: -; V gene: TRBV4-1; CDR3 protein: ASSQPGLAYNEQF
clone size: once; V gene: TRBV7-9; CDR3 protein: ASGGTNTDTQY
clone size: -; V gene: TRBV11-2; CDR3 protein: ASSLEGNSNQPQH
clone size: -; V gene: TRBV5-5; CDR3 protein: ASDFAGGTETQY
clone size: -; V gene: TRBV7-3; CDR3 protein: ASSPNPGDYGYT
clone size: -; V gene: TRBV7-9; CDR3 protein: ASSPPGQSSYEQY
clone size: -; V gene: TRBV15; CDR3 protein: ATSTLMGISGGAGEQF
clone size: -; V gene: TRBV28; CDR3 protein: ASRGTSGVQETQY
clone size: few; V gene: TRBV7-9; CDR3 protein: ASSLSGTYYTGELF
clone size: -; V gene: TRBV15; CDR3 protein: ATTTGARGPGELF
clone size: medium-sized; V gene: TRBV15; CDR3 protein: ATSRGPTTGELF
clone size: once; V gene: TRBV7-2; CDR3 protein: ASSSRGLAGGPDTQY
clone size: -; V gene: TRBV5-4; CDR3 protein: ASSWGGEYSNQPQH
clone size: -; V gene: TRBV6-6; CDR3 protein: ASSARDTQETQY
clone size: -; V gene: TRBV19; CDR3 protein: ASSMIHLGYNQPQH
clone size: -; V gene: TRBV6-5; CDR3 protein: ASSYSQGAGTEAF
clone size: -; V gene: TRBV28; CDR3 protein: ASSYGMGKQY
clone size: -; V gene: TRBV5-1; CDR3 protein: ASSLARTGGPGEQY
clone size: -; V gene: TRBV5-6; CDR3 protein: ASSFGEGETQY
clone size: once; V gene: TRBV28; CDR3 protein: ASGLNYGYT
clone size: few; V gene: TRBV2; CDR3 protein: ASSDSVEQF
clone size: -; V gene: TRBV28; CDR3 protein: ASREWVAKNIQY
clone size: once; V gene: TRBV2; CDR3 protein: ASSERGLSYEQY
clone size: -; V gene: TRBV7-9; CDR3 protein: ASSGWGTYNEQF
clone size: -; V gene: TRBV11-2; CDR3 protein: ASSLRQGLGQQY
clone size: few; V gene: TRBV6-1; CDR3 protein: ASSENQPQH
clone size: -; V gene: TRBV4-3; CDR3 protein: ASSSGTRSSEQY
clone size: -; V gene: TRBV7-9; CDR3 protein: ASSSRPEWSTEAF
clone size: -; V gene: TRBV7-8; CDR3 protein: ASSLGLAGKGTGELF
clone size: -; V gene: TRBV7-2; CDR3 protein: ASSFWGASNQPQH
clone size: -; V gene: TRBV5-1; CDR3 protein: ASSRTSGGLLGDTQY
clone size: -; V gene: TRBV19; CDR3 protein: ASYEGPGELF
clone size: -; V gene: TRBV27; CDR3 protein: ASSSTGGRVTDTQY
clone size: -; V gene: TRBV6-5; CDR3 protein: ASSYSNRGIDTQY
clone size: -; V gene: TRBV9; CDR3 protein: ASSVGSVTGAGANVLT
clone size: -; V gene: TRBV29-1; CDR3 protein: SVEDHGVNEQF
clone size: -; V gene: TRBV7-9; CDR3 protein: ASSLGGAKNIQY
clone size: -; V gene: TRBV29-1; CDR3 protein: SVEEGAPDTQY
clone size: -; V gene: TRBV9; CDR3 protein: ASSAWTSVTNTGELF
clone size: -; V gene: TRBV4-3; CDR3 protein: ASSQDPLAGGADTDTQY
clone size: -; V gene: TRBV9; CDR3 protein: ASSVTAGTSGRAHEQF